This TCR beta chain was sequenced for a study of early T cells in non-severe SARS-CoV-2 infection. The CDR3 sequence is 16 residues long. V lost 4 bases, J lost 0 bases, and 13 bases lay in between. Germline-derived CDR1 and CDR2 are SGHVS and FQNEAQ. TCRdb redid the calling of the 5' RACE reads with MiXCR, one entry per CDR3 protein. This table has some 21,000 distinct CDR3 sequences, less than 5% appearing once. This clonotype is categorized as medium-sized. The chain links TRBV7-8 to TRBJ2-1, with D tentatively TRBD2 (6 bases). This clonotype was sampled from an adult who was a healthcare worker with PCR-confirmed SARS-CoV-2 infection or an uninfected control (not recorded which). Sequenced sample: whole blood. CDR3 amino acids: CASSSKDYASYNEQFF. In DNA form, the CDR3 reads TGTGCCAGCAGCTCAAAGGACTACGCCTCCTACAATGAGCAGTTCTTC.